Listed here are 12 T cell receptor beta chains from one sample, sequenced in a study of human T cells and chemical hapten exposure. One entry per CDR3 protein results from TCRdb running MiXCR on the RACE reads. This table has some 120,000 distinct CDR3 sequences, around an eighth appearing once. Time point reported: patch test 1, 2 weeks after DPC sensitization. The treatment was: therapeutic diphenylcyclopropenone sensitization with weekly scalp DPC. The specimen was whole blood, collected in connection with sensitization to the hapten diphenylcyclopropenone (DPC). These receptors all come from a woman between 50 and 59 years old with alopecia areata. Some clones in this sample may be carry-over from other donors' samples.

This clonotype has ten or more counts. V gene TRBV5-6 combines with J gene TRBJ1-4; a possible D gene is TRBD1 (5 bases). CDR1 is SGHDT, CDR2 YYEEEE, per germline. The CDR3 contains 14 residues. V was pared by 1 base and J by 6 bases, with 10 bases between. The CDR3: CASSLRGVDEKLFF. In DNA, the CDR3 is TGTGCCAGCAGCTTGCGAGGGGTGGATGAAAAACTGTTTTTT.

This clonotype was seen a few times. The genes are TRBV6-2 or TRBV6-3 and TRBJ2-1; TRBD2 matches 13 bases. Trimming removed 8 bases from V and 5 bases from J; junction bases left unmatched: 12. Germline values: CDR1 MNHEY, CDR2 SVGEGT. This CDR3 region has 17 residues. The CDR3 nucleotides read TGTGCCAGCCGACCCTCCGTTGGGACTAGCGGGGACAATGAGCAGTTCTTC. Its protein is CASRPSVGTSGDNEQFF.

The chain joins TRBV7-8 to TRBJ2-7; the D call may be TRBD1 or TRBD2 (6 bases each). This CDR3 region has 13 residues. The V end lost 10 bases, the J end lost 3 bases, and 16 bases lay between the germline ends. Germline V gene data show CDR1 as SGHVS and CDR2 as FQNEAQ. The DNA of the CDR3 is TGTGCCACCCGGTGGAGGGGGGACTACGAGCAGTACTTC. Residues: CATRWRGDYEQYF.

To note about this clonotype: A much larger clone sits a single nucleotide away, making a read error possible. The chain carries TRBV29-1 and TRBJ1-2; possible D gene TRBD1, 5 bases. The CDR3 sequence is 15 residues long. V was cut by 7 bases and J by 7 bases, with 25 bases left in between. Germline loops: CDR1 SQVTM, CDR2 ANQGSEA. The DNA for the CDR3 is TGCAGCGGGAAATACGCGATAGGGACCTATTCTGGCTACACCTTC. Amino acids: CSGKYAIGTYSGYTF. The whole variable domain, filled in from reference TRBV29-1 and TRBJ1-2, reads SAVISQKPSRDICQRGTSLTIQCQVDSQVTMMFWYRQQPGQSLTLIATANQGSEATYESGFVIDKFPISRPNLTFSTLTVSNMSPEDSSIYLCSGKYAIGTYSGYTFGSGTRLTVV.

The table lists this clonotype with many counts. This chain links TRBV6-2 or TRBV6-3 with TRBJ2-7; a weak D match, TRBD1 (6 bases). Trimming stripped 6 bases from V and 3 bases from J, with 9 bases between. Germline loops: CDR1 MNHEY, CDR2 SVGEGT. The CDR3 loop spans 12 amino acids. This chain's CDR3 is CASSNRVYEQYF. CDR3 sequence (DNA): TGTGCCAGCAGCAACAGGGTCTACGAGCAGTACTTC.

The V call is TRBV7-8, the J call TRBJ2-2; the D is unclear. Trimming left V 3 bases short and J 4 bases short, with 9 bases between. This CDR3 is 14 amino acids long. CDR1 is SGHVS, CDR2 FQNEAQ, per germline. This chain's CDR3 is CASSFAVGTGELFF. Here the CDR3 DNA reads TGTGCCAGCAGCTTCGCCGTCGGCACCGGGGAGCTGTTTTTT.

In this sample, this clonotype turned up many times. The chain recombines TRBV5-1 with TRBJ1-2; TRBD1 matches 7 bases. This CDR3 spans 15 amino acids. Per germline, CDR1 SGHRS and CDR2 YFSETQ. Losses at the gene ends were 3 bases for V and 1 base for J; bases not matched to a gene: 6. The CDR3 DNA sequence: TGCGCCAGCAGCTCTCAGACAGGGAATAACTATGGCTACACCTTC. Translated, it gives CASSSQTGNNYGYTF.

This clonotype came up many times. The chain carries TRBV11-2 and TRBJ2-7; the D is unclear. This CDR3 has 11 amino acids. Trimming cost V 4 bases and J 3 bases, with 4 bases left between them. The V gene's germline CDR1 is SGHAT and CDR2 FQNNGV. The DNA for the CDR3 is TGTGCCAGCAGCTCCCACTACGAGCAGTACTTC. Translated, it gives CASSSHYEQYF.

CDR3: CASSLVAARRAFF. The CDR3 nucleotides read TGTGCCAGCAGCTTAGTGGCAGCTCGAAGGGCTTTCTTT. The chain uses TRBV7-9 and TRBJ1-1; D is uncertain. The germline V gene has CDR1 SEHNR and CDR2 FQNEAQ (reference sequence). The CDR3 runs to 13 residues. V lost 1 base and J 11 bases, leaving 14 bases between the germline ends.

This clonotype turned up a few times. The chain recombines TRBV5-1 with TRBJ2-1; 9 bases align to TRBD2. Unmatched junction bases numbered 5, after V lost 0 bases and J lost 7 bases. The V gene's germline CDR1 is SGHRS and CDR2 YFSETQ. The CDR3 length is 15 residues. CDR3 DNA sequence: TGCGCCAGCAGCTTGGCGGCGGGAGGGCCGAATGAGCAGTTCTTC. Its protein product is CASSLAAGGPNEQFF. Complete variable domain (other parts from reference TRBV5-1 and TRBJ2-1): KAGVTQTPRYLIKTRGQQVTLSCSPISGHRSVSWYQQTPGQGLQFLFEYFSETQRNKGNFPGRFSGRQFSNSRSEMNVSTLELGDSALYLCASSLAAGGPNEQFFGPGTRLTVL.

V usage is TRBV27 and J usage is TRBJ2-1, with D perhaps matching TRBD2 (6 bases). The germline V and J ends were trimmed by 10 bases and 4 bases, with 23 bases remaining between them. The CDR3 runs 16 residues. The germline V gene encodes CDR1 MNHEY and CDR2 SMNVEV (reference sequence). The CDR3 spells CATLKFGEEIYNEQFF. The CDR3 DNA is TGTGCCACCTTGAAGTTCGGGGAGGAGATTTACAATGAGCAGTTCTTC.

In its sample, this clonotype was seen once. The chain employs TRBV7-9 and TRBJ1-1; possibly TRBD1 for D (5 bases). Germline CDR1 is SEHNR and CDR2 is FQNEAQ (reference sequence). The CDR3 loop spans 13 amino acids. Trimming cost V 6 bases and J 1 base, with 9 bases left between them. The CDR3 DNA sequence: TGTGCCAGCAGACTTACAGGGAACACTGAAGCTTTCTTT. Its protein is CASRLTGNTEAFF.